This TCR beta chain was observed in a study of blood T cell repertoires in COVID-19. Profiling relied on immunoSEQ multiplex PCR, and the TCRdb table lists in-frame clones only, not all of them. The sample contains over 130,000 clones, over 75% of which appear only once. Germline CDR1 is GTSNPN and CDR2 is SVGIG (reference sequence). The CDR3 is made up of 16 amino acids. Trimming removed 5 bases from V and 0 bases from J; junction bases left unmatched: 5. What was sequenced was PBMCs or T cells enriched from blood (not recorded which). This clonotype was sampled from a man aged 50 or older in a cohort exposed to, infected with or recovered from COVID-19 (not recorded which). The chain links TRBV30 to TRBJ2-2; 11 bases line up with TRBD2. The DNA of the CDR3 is TGTGCCTGGTCCTGGACTAGCGGGTCGAACACCGGGGAGCTGTTTTTT. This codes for CAWSWTSGSNTGELFF. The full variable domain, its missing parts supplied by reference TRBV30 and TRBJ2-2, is SQTIHQWPATLVQPVGSPLSLECTVEGTSNPNLYWYRQAAGRGLQLLFYSVGIGQISSEVPQNLSASRPQDRQFILSSKKLLLSDSGFYLCAWSWTSGSNTGELFFGEGSRLTVL.